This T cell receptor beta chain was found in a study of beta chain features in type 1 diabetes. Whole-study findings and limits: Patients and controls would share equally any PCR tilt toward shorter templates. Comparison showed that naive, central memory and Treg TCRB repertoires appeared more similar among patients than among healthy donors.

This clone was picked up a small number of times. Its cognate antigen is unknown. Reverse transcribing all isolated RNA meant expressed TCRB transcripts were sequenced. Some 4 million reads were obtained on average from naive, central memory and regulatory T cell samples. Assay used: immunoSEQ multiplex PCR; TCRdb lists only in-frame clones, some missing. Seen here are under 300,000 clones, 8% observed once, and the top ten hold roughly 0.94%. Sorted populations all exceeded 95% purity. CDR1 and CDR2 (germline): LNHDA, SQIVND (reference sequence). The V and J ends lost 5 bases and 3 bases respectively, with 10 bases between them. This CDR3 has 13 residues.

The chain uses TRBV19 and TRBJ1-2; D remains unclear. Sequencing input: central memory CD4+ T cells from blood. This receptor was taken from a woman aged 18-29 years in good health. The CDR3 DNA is TGTGCCAGTAGTGAACAGATTCACTATGGCTACACCTTC. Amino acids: CASSEQIHYGYTF.